Presented here are 3 T cell receptor beta chains from one specimen sequenced in a study of T cells in localized non-small cell lung cancer. Here immunoSEQ multiplex PCR was the method, and the copy in TCRdb shows in-frame clones only, minus some. The sample carries approximately 11,000 clones, more than 45% recorded once. The sequences come from lymph node tissue, collected before any cancer treatment. Receptor source: a woman aged 35 to 70 with stage II squamous cell lung carcinoma.

This chain uses TRBV28 with TRBJ1-4; the D is unclear. Germline loops: CDR1 MDHEN, CDR2 SYDVKM. The V end lost 6 bases, the J end lost 8 bases, and 13 bases lay between the germline ends. CDR3 length: 13 residues. The CDR3 DNA reads TGTGCCAGCAGGGAGAGGAGTATCGAAAAACTGTTTTTT. This sequence encodes CASRERSIEKLFF.

The chain is built from TRBV19 and TRBJ1-1; 7 bases line up with TRBD1. J lost 5 bases, V lost 8 bases, and 5 bases had no gene match. CDR1 is LNHDA and CDR2 is SQIVND in the germline V gene (reference sequence). The CDR3 loop spans 12 amino acids. CDR3: CASVRGKTEAFF. CDR3 nucleotides: TGTGCCAGTGTCAGGGGGAAGACTGAAGCTTTCTTT.

This clone turned up a few times. The chain's CDR3 is CASSYSAQMNTEAFF. The CDR3 coding sequence is TGTGCCAGCAGTTACTCGGCACAGATGAACACTGAAGCTTTCTTT. The chain recombines TRBV6-8 with TRBJ1-1; D not certain. The CDR3 extends over 15 amino acids. Between the trimmed V and J ends, which lost 0 bases and 0 bases, there was a span of 8 bases. CDR1 and CDR2 (germline): MNHGY, SAAAGT.